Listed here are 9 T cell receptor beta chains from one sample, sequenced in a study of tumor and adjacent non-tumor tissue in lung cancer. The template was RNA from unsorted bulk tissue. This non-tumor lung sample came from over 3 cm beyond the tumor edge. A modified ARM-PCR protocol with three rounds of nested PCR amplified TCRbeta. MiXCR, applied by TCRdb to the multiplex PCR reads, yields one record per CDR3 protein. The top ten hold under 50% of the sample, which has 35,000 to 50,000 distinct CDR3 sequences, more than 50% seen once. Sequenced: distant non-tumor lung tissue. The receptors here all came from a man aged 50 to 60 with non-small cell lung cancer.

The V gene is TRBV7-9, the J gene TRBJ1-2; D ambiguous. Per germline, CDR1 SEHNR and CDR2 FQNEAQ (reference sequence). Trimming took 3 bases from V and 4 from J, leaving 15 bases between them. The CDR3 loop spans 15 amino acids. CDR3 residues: CASSLGIIFGYGYTF. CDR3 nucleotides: TGTGCCAGCAGCTTGGGGATCATCTTCGGCTATGGCTACACCTTC.

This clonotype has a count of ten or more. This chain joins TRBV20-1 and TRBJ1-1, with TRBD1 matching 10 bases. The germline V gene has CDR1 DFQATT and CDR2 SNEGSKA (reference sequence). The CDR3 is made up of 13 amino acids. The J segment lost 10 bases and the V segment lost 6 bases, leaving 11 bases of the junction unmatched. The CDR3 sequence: CSAPRQGAIGAFF. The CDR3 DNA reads TGCAGTGCACCCAGACAGGGGGCGATTGGAGCTTTCTTT.

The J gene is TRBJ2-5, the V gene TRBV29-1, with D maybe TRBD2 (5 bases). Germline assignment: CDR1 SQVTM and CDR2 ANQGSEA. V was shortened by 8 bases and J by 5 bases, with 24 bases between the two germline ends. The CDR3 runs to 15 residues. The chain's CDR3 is CSIRSGGVPGETQYF. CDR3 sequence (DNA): TGCAGCATCAGATCTGGCGGAGTTCCGGGGGAGACCCAGTACTTC. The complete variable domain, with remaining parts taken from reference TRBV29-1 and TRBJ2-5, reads SAVISQKPSRDICQRGTSLTIQCQVDSQVTMMFWYRQQPGQSLTLIATANQGSEATYESGFVIDKFPISRPNLTFSTLTVSNMSPEDSSIYLCSIRSGGVPGETQYFGPGTRLLVL.

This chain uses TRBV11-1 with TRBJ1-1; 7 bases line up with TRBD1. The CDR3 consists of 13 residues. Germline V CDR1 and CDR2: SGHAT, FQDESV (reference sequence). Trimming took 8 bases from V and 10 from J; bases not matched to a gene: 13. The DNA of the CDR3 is TGTGCCAGCGGCCCCGGGACAGAGGATGGAGCTTTCTTT. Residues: CASGPGTEDGAFF. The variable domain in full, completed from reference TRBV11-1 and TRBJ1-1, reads EAEVAQSPRYKITEKSQAVAFWCDPISGHATLYWYRQILGQGPELLVQFQDESVVDDSQLPKDRFSAERLKGVDSTLKIQPAELGDSAMYLCASGPGTEDGAFFGQGTRLTVV.

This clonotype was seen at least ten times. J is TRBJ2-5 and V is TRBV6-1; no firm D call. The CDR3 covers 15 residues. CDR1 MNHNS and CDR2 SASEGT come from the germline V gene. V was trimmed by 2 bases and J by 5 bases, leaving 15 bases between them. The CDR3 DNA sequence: TGTGCCAGCAGTGAAACCCCAGCGCCTCACGAGACCCAGTACTTC. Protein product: CASSETPAPHETQYF.

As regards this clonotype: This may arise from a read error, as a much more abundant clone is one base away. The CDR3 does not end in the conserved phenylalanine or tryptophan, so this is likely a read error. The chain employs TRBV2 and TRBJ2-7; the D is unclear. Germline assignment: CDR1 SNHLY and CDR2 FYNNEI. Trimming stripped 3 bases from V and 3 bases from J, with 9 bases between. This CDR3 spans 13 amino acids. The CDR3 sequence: CASSDVQSYEQYS. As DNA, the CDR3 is TGTGCCAGCAGTGACGTGCAGAGCTACGAGCAGTACTCC.

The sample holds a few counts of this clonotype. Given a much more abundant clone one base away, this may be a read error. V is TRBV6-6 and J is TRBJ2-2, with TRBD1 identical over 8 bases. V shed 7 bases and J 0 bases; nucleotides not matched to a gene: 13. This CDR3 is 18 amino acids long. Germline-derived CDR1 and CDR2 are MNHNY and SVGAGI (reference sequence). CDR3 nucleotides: TGTGCCAGCATCACTTTAGCAGGGGGCACGACGAACACCGGGGAGCTGTTTTTT. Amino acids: CASITLAGGTTNTGELFF.

The CDR3 coding sequence is TGCAGTACTTCGACAGAGAGCTATAATTCACCCCTCCACTTT. Amino acid sequence: CSTSTESYNSPLHF. The chain couples TRBV20-1 to TRBJ1-6, with D possibly being TRBD1 (5 bases). Germline loops: CDR1 DFQATT, CDR2 SNEGSKA (reference sequence). The CDR3 is 14 amino acids. The ends were cut back, 8 bases at V and 3 bases at J, with 14 bases in the middle.

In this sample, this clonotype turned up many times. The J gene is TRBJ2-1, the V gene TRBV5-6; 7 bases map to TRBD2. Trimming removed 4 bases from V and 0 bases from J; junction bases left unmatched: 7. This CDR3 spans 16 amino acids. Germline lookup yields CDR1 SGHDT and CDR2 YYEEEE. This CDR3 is CASSPTSRSSYNEQFF. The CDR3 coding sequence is TGTGCCAGCAGCCCGACTAGCCGGAGCTCCTACAATGAGCAGTTCTTC.